This T cell receptor (beta chain) is from a study of molecular identifiers for immune sequencing clone quantification (dated by TCRdb to 2016 to 2018). As for the study more broadly: In a replicate experiment, RNA from roughly 18,000 or 92,000 naive CD8 T cells was split into five aliquots, four of which were sequenced. The study was a methods study using CD8 T cells to benchmark molecular-identifier clustering-based TCR repertoire sequencing (MIDCIRS) and TCR RNA copy counting. Beyond this particular receptor, the publication reports: When barcode sub-clustering was left out, chimeric consensus sequences inflated TCR diversity, with chimeras reaching as high as 47%. A single cell's worth of spiked-in Jurkat TCR RNA was reported detectable even among about a million naive CD8 T cells. Identical TCR molecules sharing a barcode could cause highly expanded clone sizes to be underestimated. In CMV-specific effector cells, over 99% of molecules were held by clones above 20 RNA copies, whereas under 1% of molecules were held by such clones in naive cells. Naive libraries contained spiked-in Jurkat TCR RNA (10 copies' worth), which is not part of the donor repertoire. Modeling estimated roughly 3 recovered TCR RNA copies per cell, compared with about 10 by digital PCR, which implies roughly 30% capture efficiency.

Library construction relied on PCR. Sequencing used an Illumina HiSeq 4000. Bulk TCR libraries were prepared as previously described, using TCR primers listed in Table S5. Total RNA was purified with the Qiagen AllPrep DNA/RNA kit. Before analysis, reads from multiple sequencing runs of the same library were pooled. For the original study's pipeline: Only reads with exact TCR constant sequence were kept, trimmed to 150 nt, and grouped by their 12-nt molecular barcodes. Reads in each barcode group were sub-clustered using a 15% Levenshtein threshold, and a quality-weighted consensus sequence was built for each RNA molecule. Non-functional sequences were excluded, and lower-count sequences lying one edit away from another sequence were also excluded. Based on fitting two negative binomial distributions, any barcode sub-cluster with under 20% of the maximum read count was discarded. The raw public data were reprocessed by TCRdb itself: fastp quality trimming at Q25, MiXCR clonotype calling, in-frame beta chains only. Merged by CDR3 protein, the rows form single entries marked with the most common genes and DNA. In this record, the V and J calls reflect TCRdb's handling and not the investigators' own analysis. Counted in this sample were some 100,000 distinct CDR3 sequences; around 20% of them appeared once. The leading ten clones occupy about 0.85% of the sample.

From the germline V gene, CDR1 is MDHEN and CDR2 is SYDVKM. Trimming removed 5 bases from V and 3 bases from J, leaving 11 bases between the germline ends. The CDR3 holds 14 amino acids from the cysteine to the phenylalanine. The retained sequence is limited to the CDR3, 42 bases, with the frame set at the first base. This clonotype was counted ten times or more. Its target antigen remains unknown. The sample holds no much larger clone one base away, and base qualities are not on file. Naive CD8 T cell libraries were made from roughly 18,000 to 920,000 sorted cells using 10%, 30% or 50% of purified RNA. On a BD FACSAria II, naive CD8 T cells were FACS-sorted as CD8+CD4-CCR7+CD45RA+ and collected into RLT Plus buffer. Around 10 TCR copies' worth of Jurkat RNA were spiked into about 19,000-1,100,000 naive CD8 T cell samples to test detection sensitivity. CD8 T cells were enriched with RosetteSep CD8+ T Cell Enrichment Cocktail and Ficoll-Paque, followed by ACK red cell lysis.

This sequence was found in a human donor in good health. Some libraries in this study had Jurkat cell RNA spiked in. Sequencing was done on a sample of naive CD8+ T cells from blood, with Jurkat cell RNA spiked in. The cell subset or site label on this specimen signifies: FACS-sorted CD8+CD4-CCR7+CD45RA+ naive T cells. The chain is made from TRBV28 and TRBJ2-1, with TRBD2 as a weak D call on 5 bases. CDR3 reads: CASSLNDYYNEQFF. In nucleotide form, the sequence is TGTGCCAGCAGTCTGAATGACTACTACAATGAGCAGTTCTTC.